The sequence of this T cell receptor beta chain was determined in a study of T cell repertoires in cytomegalovirus infection. For the study at large: Signatures in public TCR beta sequences pointed to both CMV infection and matching HLA type. Overall study findings and caveats: Across the ex vivo response, the dominant clonotypes were HLA-C-restricted CMV-specific TCR beta clonotypes. Summed public TCR beta family frequency identified CMV carriers bearing the relevant HLA.

A word on this clonotype: What it binds is unknown.

TCRdb reprocessed the reads with MiXCR, giving one entry per CDR3 protein. Among 100,000 or so distinct CDR3 sequences listed, 16% were seen once. This clonotype originated in a human donor in good health (CMV status not recorded). Some clones in this sample may be carry-over from other donors' samples. Material for sequencing was PBMCs.

The CDR3 is CASSPNLGGGYNEQFF. CDR3 in DNA: TGTGCCAGCAGCCCCAATTTGGGCGGGGGATACAATGAGCAGTTCTTC. This rearrangement joins TRBV7-9 to TRBJ2-1; the match to TRBD2 covers 7 bases. CDR1 and CDR2 from the germline V gene are SEHNR and FQNEAQ (reference sequence). The CDR3 sequence is 16 residues long. The junction had 11 bases not matched to a gene; V was cut back by 5 bases and J by 4 bases.